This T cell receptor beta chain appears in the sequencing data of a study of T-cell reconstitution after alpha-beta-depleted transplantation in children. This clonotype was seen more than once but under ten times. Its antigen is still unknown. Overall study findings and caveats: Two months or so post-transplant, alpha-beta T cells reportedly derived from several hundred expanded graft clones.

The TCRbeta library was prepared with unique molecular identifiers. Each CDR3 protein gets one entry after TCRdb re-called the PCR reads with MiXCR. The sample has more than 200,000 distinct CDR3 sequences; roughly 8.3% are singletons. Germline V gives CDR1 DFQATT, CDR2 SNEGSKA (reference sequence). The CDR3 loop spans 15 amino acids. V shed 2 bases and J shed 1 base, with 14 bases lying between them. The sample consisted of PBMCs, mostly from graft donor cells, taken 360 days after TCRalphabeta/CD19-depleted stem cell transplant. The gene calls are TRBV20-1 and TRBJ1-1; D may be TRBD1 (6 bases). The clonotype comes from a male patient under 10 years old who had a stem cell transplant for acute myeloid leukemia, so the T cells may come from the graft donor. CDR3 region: CSARFLPGQNTEAFF. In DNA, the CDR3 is TGCAGTGCTAGATTCCTTCCGGGACAGAACACTGAAGCTTTCTTT.